Listed here are 28 T cell receptor beta chains from one sample, sequenced in a study of regulatory T cells in long-lasting Graves disease. Researchers made TCR beta libraries by using iRepertoire HTBI primers and running Arm-PCR on CDR3 regions. A single record per CDR3 protein comes from TCRdb applying MiXCR to the multiplex PCR reads. The data show 400,000 to 450,000 distinct CDR3 sequences, 16% seen once. Noted time point: newly diagnosed GD, antithyroid drugs for less than 3 months. RNA from PBMCs was the source of the TCR library. These data also featured in a second study, about T cells in Graves' hyperthyroidism and ophthalmopathy.

Specimen: peripheral blood mononuclear cells (PBMCs), collected at new diagnosis, from a patient treated with antithyroid drugs. These receptors all stem from a woman aged 25 to 39 with Graves disease.

This clonotype was detected many times. This chain joins TRBV12-3 or TRBV12-4 and TRBJ2-7; 7 bases are shared with TRBD1. Trimming took 4 bases from V and 2 from J; bases not matched to a gene: 11. This CDR3 has 16 amino acids. The CDR3 coding sequence is TGTGCCAGCAGTTCTGATGGACAGGTCCCAACCTACGAGCAGTACTTC. Protein: CASSSDGQVPTYEQYF.

With respect to this clonotype: The junction differs from germline at one of its ends, possibly a read error. V and J are TRBV7-2 and TRBJ2-7, with 10 bases matching TRBD2. The CDR3 covers 18 residues. Germline V gives CDR1 SGHTA, CDR2 FQGNSA. As DNA, the CDR3 is TGTGCCAGCAGCCCATGGCCTGGGCTAGCGGGAGACCCCAGACCCCCAGTCTTC. The encoded protein is CASSPWPGLAGDPRPPVF. Combining the CDR3 with reference TRBV7-2 and TRBJ2-7 gives the whole variable domain GAGVSQSPSNKVTEKGKDVELRCDPISGHTALYWYRQSLGQGLEFLIYFQGNSAPDKSGLPSDRFSAERTGGSVSTLTIQRTQQEDSAVYLCASSPWPGLAGDPRPPVFGPGTRLTVT.

V and J are TRBV7-9 and TRBJ1-2, with D hard to call. Germline V CDR1 and CDR2: SEHNR, FQNEAQ (reference sequence). This CDR3 is 15 amino acids long. V lost 2 bases and J 4 bases, leaving 14 bases between the germline ends. The CDR3 loop reads CASSLRTGSGYGYTF. For the CDR3, the DNA is TGTGCCAGCAGCTTACGGACGGGTTCGGGCTATGGCTACACCTTC.

This clonotype was found many times. For the CDR3, the DNA is TGTGCCTGGCATAGAGGGATTATTTACGAGCAGTACTTC. It specifies CAWHRGIIYEQYF. The chain joins TRBV30 to TRBJ2-7; tentative D call: TRBD2 (5 bases). Trimming removed 5 bases at V and 4 bases at J, with 15 bases between. This CDR3 region has 13 residues. Germline V gene data show CDR1 as GTSNPN and CDR2 as SVGIG (reference sequence).

Details on this clonotype: This clone may be a read error of a much larger clone one base away. V gene TRBV28 combines with J gene TRBJ1-5; D is unresolved. Germline assignment: CDR1 MDHEN and CDR2 SYDVKM. This CDR3 has 12 amino acids. Written as DNA, the CDR3 is TGTGCCGGCAGTTTCCAGGATCAGCCCCAGCATTTT. Translation gives CAGSFQDQPQHF. Together with reference TRBV28 and TRBJ1-5, the CDR3 gives the full variable domain: DVKVTQSSRYLVKRTGEKVFLECVQDMDHENMFWYRQDPGLGLRLIYFSYDVKMKEKGDIPEGYSVSREKKERFSLILESASTNQTSMYLCAGSFQDQPQHFGDGTRLSIL.

This clonotype has ten or more counts. The genes are TRBV5-1 and TRBJ2-3; the match to TRBD1 covers 8 bases. CDR1 and CDR2 (germline): SGHRS, YFSETQ. The CDR3 loop spans 14 amino acids. With 5 bases clipped from V and 5 bases from J, the junction kept 7 bases outside the gene matches. The CDR3 nucleotides read TGCGCCAGCAGGAGGCAGGGGGCGGGAGATACGCAGTATTTT. Translation: CASRRQGAGDTQYF.

The chain joins TRBV29-1 to TRBJ2-1; TRBD2 aligns across 12 bases. The germline CDR1 and CDR2 sequences are SQVTM and ANQGSEA. The CDR3 runs 15 residues. V gave up 7 bases and J gave up 8 bases; unmatched junction bases: 12. The CDR3 DNA follows: TGCAGCGATGAGAGACTAGCGGGAGTTTTGGATGAGCAGTTCTTC. This gives the protein CSDERLAGVLDEQFF.

This clonotype occurred many times. The chain has TRBV15 and TRBJ2-1; D is uncertain. The CDR3 totals 13 residues. Germline V gene lookup returns CDR1 LNHNV and CDR2 YYDKDF (reference sequence). Trimming took 3 bases from V and 4 from J, leaving 7 bases between them. The CDR3 nucleotides are TGTGCCACCAGCAGGGCGGAGTACAATGAGCAGTTCTTC. This gives the protein CATSRAEYNEQFF.

To note about this clonotype: One base separates it from a far larger clone, so it is likely a read error. Lacking the conserved final phenylalanine or tryptophan, this CDR3 likely reflects a read error. The chain is built from TRBV6-5 and TRBJ2-1, with 9 nucleotides matching TRBD1. The CDR3 length is 14 residues. V shed 9 bases and J 8 bases; nucleotides not matched to a gene: 11. In germline, CDR1 is MNHEY, CDR2 SVGAGI. The CDR3 spells CASQPGQGNDEQFL. The CDR3 nucleotides read TGTGCCAGTCAACCGGGACAGGGTAATGATGAGCAGTTCCTC.

Ten or more counts support this clonotype. The rearrangement uses TRBV6-2 or TRBV6-3 and TRBJ1-6; D is unclear. V was pared by 5 bases and J by 0 bases, with 23 bases between. Germline V gives CDR1 MNHEY, CDR2 SVGEGT. This CDR3 has 20 residues. The CDR3 coding sequence is TGTGCCAGCAGTCCGACATCGCTTATGAAGCTCAGCTCCTATAATTCACCCCTCCACTTT. It codes for CASSPTSLMKLSSYNSPLHF.

This clonotype was recorded many times. The V call is TRBV11-2, the J call TRBJ2-1; D is ambiguous. Germline loops: CDR1 SGHAT, CDR2 FQNNGV. The V and J ends lost 1 base and 8 bases respectively, with 18 bases between them. The CDR3 spans 16 residues. The CDR3 DNA follows: TGTGCCAGCAGCTTAGTATCCGGCCTTTCGGTCTATGAGCAGTTCTTC. Protein: CASSLVSGLSVYEQFF.

This clonotype appeared a few times. The rearrangement uses TRBV12-3 or TRBV12-4 and TRBJ2-7; 11 bases align to TRBD1. V was pared by 5 bases and J by 5 bases, with 5 bases of the junction left unmatched. CDR3 size: 14 residues. CDR3 sequence reads: CASSIGQGAHEQYF. The CDR3 nucleotides are TGTGCCAGCAGTATCGGACAGGGGGCCCACGAGCAGTACTTC.

This clonotype was detected many times. The rearrangement uses TRBV20-1 and TRBJ2-3; D possibly matches TRBD1 or TRBD2 (7 bases each). CDR1 is DFQATT and CDR2 is SNEGSKA in the germline V gene (reference sequence). The CDR3 is 13 amino acids. CDR3 sequence reads: CSHPRGDSDTQYF. In DNA, the CDR3 is TGCAGCCACCCCCGGGGGGACAGCGATACGCAGTATTTT.

This chain joins TRBV7-2 and TRBJ2-1; TRBD2 aligns across 9 bases. The germline V gene has CDR1 SGHTA and CDR2 FQGNSA. The CDR3 consists of 14 residues. Trimming at V came to 6 bases and at J to 6 bases, leaving 6 bases not matched to a gene. CDR3 DNA sequence: TGTGCCAGCAGATCTAGCGGGGAACGCAATGAGCAGTTCTTC. Its translation is CASRSSGERNEQFF.

The table lists this clonotype with many counts. The rearrangement joins TRBV11-2 to TRBJ2-7; 10 nucleotides line up with TRBD2. The CDR3 has 14 amino acids. After removal of 2 bases from V and 4 bases from J, the junction contained 2 bases not matched to a gene. Germline-derived CDR1 and CDR2 are SGHAT and FQNNGV. In DNA, the CDR3 is TGTGCCAGCAGCTTAACTAGCGGGACTTACGAGCAGTACTTC. Translation: CASSLTSGTYEQYF.

This clonotype was detected only a few times. The rearrangement joins TRBV5-4 to TRBJ2-1, with 10 bases that match TRBD1. The germline CDR1 and CDR2 sequences are SGHNT and YYREEE (reference sequence). J was trimmed by 6 bases and V by 1 base; bases with no gene match: 7. The CDR3 spans 16 residues. The CDR3 loop reads CASSLSRQGAGNEQFF. The DNA for the CDR3 is TGTGCCAGCAGCTTGAGCCGACAGGGGGCCGGCAATGAGCAGTTCTTC.

J is TRBJ1-4 and V is TRBV19; D is unresolved. The CDR3 contains 14 residues. Deletions cut 5 bases from V and 0 bases from J, with 7 bases between. Germline CDR1 and CDR2: LNHDA and SQIVND (reference sequence). The DNA of the CDR3 is TGTGCCAGTAGTGGGCAGGCAACTAATGAAAAACTGTTTTTT. This encodes CASSGQATNEKLFF.

The rearrangement links TRBV5-6 to TRBJ1-6; possibly TRBD1 for D (6 bases). The V end was cut by 7 bases, the J end by 3 bases, with 11 bases between. CDR3 length: 14 residues. Germline V gene lookup returns CDR1 SGHDT and CDR2 YYEEEE. The CDR3 bases are TGTGCCAGCTCCCGACAGGTCTATAATTCACCCCTCCACTTT. Amino acid sequence: CASSRQVYNSPLHF.

This clonotype was detected a few times. V and J are TRBV27 and TRBJ1-5, with no clear D. This CDR3 spans 13 amino acids. The V and J ends lost 6 bases and 2 bases respectively, with 8 bases between them. The germline gives CDR1 MNHEY, CDR2 SMNVEV (reference sequence). CDR3 DNA sequence: TGTGCCAGCAGAACGGATCGCAATCAGCCCCAGCATTTT. It specifies CASRTDRNQPQHF.

This clonotype was picked up many times. The CDR3 sequence is CASSWGLARSDEQFF. CDR3 DNA sequence: TGTGCCAGCAGTTGGGGACTAGCCCGGAGCGATGAGCAGTTCTTC. The chain uses TRBV28 and TRBJ2-1; 9 bases align to TRBD2. Per germline, CDR1 MDHEN and CDR2 SYDVKM. V shed 4 bases, J shed 8 bases, and the junction held 9 bases outside the gene matches. This CDR3 is built from 15 residues.

This clonotype was seen ten or more times. The rearrangement joins TRBV27 to TRBJ2-7, with D hard to call. Germline assignment: CDR1 MNHEY and CDR2 SMNVEV (reference sequence). The length of the CDR3 is 14 residues. Deletions cut 0 bases from V and 2 bases from J, with 8 bases between. The CDR3 DNA reads TGTGCCAGCAGTTTATCGATCACAGCCTACGAGCAGTACTTC. This sequence encodes CASSLSITAYEQYF.

This clonotype was seen many times. The CDR3 region is CASSSRRPRPSTNEKLFF. The CDR3 DNA sequence: TGTGCCAGCAGCTCCCGACGGCCTCGACCCTCAACTAATGAAAAACTGTTTTTT. V and J are TRBV5-5 and TRBJ1-4; D gene uncertain. V shed 3 bases and J shed 0 bases, with 18 bases lying between them. Germline CDR1 is SGHKS and CDR2 is YYEKEE (reference sequence). This CDR3 comprises 18 residues. The whole variable domain, remainder taken from reference TRBV5-5 and TRBJ1-4, is DAGVTQSPTHLIKTRGQQVTLRCSPISGHKSVSWYQQVLGQGPQFIFQYYEKEERGRGNFPDRFSARQFPNYSSELNVNALLLGDSALYLCASSSRRPRPSTNEKLFFGSGTQLSVL.

There are many counts of this clonotype. V usage is TRBV20-1 and J usage is TRBJ2-7, with TRBD1 identical over 7 bases. Trimming at V came to 1 base and at J to 8 bases, leaving 8 bases not matched to a gene. The V gene's germline CDR1 is DFQATT and CDR2 SNEGSKA (reference sequence). The length of the CDR3 is 13 residues. The CDR3 DNA is TGCAGTGCTAGAGCCTATTTGGGACAGCAGCAGTACTTC. Translating it yields CSARAYLGQQQYF.

V is TRBV20-1 and J is TRBJ2-1; D is perhaps TRBD2 (5 bases). Germline V lookup: CDR1 DFQATT, CDR2 SNEGSKA (reference sequence). Trimming left V 4 bases short and J 6 bases short, with 19 bases between. CDR3 size: 15 residues. The DNA of the CDR3 is TGCAGTGCTATCCGAGCGGATCTGGGCTCCAATGAGCAGTTCTTC. This encodes CSAIRADLGSNEQFF.

The chain links TRBV6-1 to TRBJ1-2, with a tentative D call TRBD1 (5 bases). CDR3 size: 15 residues. The germline CDR1 and CDR2 sequences are MNHNS and SASEGT. Deletions cut 6 bases from V and 0 bases from J, with 14 bases between. The CDR3 loop is CASRPGGRANYGYTF. The CDR3 coding sequence is TGTGCCAGCAGACCCGGGGGACGAGCTAACTATGGCTACACCTTC.

This clonotype occurred a few times. The V call is TRBV5-1, the J call TRBJ2-3, with 8 bases matching TRBD2. The CDR3 runs 16 residues. V gave up 0 bases and J gave up 6 bases; unmatched junction bases: 9. In germline, CDR1 is SGHRS, CDR2 YFSETQ. CDR3 protein: CASSLGRAGVGDTQYF. The CDR3 DNA follows: TGCGCCAGCAGCTTGGGTAGAGCGGGAGTGGGGGATACGCAGTATTTT.

This clonotype occurred a few times. The rearrangement joins TRBV7-2 to TRBJ2-7; 9 bases match TRBD2. This CDR3 comprises 17 residues. Trimming removed 5 bases from V and 0 bases from J; junction bases left unmatched: 11. Germline CDR1 SGHTA, CDR2 FQGNSA. The CDR3 sequence: CASSVGDSGGFSYEQYF. CDR3 coding DNA: TGTGCCAGCAGCGTAGGGGATAGCGGGGGATTCTCCTACGAGCAGTACTTC.

The table lists this clonotype with many counts. The chain recombines TRBV27 with TRBJ2-3; no reliable D call. The CDR3 length is 13 residues. The V end was cut by 5 bases, the J end by 6 bases, with 12 bases between. CDR1 is MNHEY, CDR2 SMNVEV, per germline (reference sequence). CDR3 bases: TGTGCCAGCAGTATAGGCCTTTACGATACGCAGTATTTT. This translates into CASSIGLYDTQYF.